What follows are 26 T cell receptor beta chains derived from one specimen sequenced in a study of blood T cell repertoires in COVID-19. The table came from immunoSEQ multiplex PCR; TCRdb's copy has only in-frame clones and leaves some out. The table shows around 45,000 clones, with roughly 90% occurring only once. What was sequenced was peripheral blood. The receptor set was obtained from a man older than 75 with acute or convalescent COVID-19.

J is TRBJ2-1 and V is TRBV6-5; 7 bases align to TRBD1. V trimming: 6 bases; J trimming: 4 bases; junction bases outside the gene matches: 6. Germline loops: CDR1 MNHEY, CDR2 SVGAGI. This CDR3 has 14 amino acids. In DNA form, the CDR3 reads TGTGCCAGCAGGACGGACAGGTGGTACAATGAGCAGTTCTTC. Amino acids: CASRTDRWYNEQFF.

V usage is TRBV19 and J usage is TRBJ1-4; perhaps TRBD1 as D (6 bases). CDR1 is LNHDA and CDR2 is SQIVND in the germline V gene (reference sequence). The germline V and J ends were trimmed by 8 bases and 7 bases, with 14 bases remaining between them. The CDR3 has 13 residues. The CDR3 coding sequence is TGTGCCAGTCATTCGGACAGTTCTGAAAAACTGTTTTTT. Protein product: CASHSDSSEKLFF.

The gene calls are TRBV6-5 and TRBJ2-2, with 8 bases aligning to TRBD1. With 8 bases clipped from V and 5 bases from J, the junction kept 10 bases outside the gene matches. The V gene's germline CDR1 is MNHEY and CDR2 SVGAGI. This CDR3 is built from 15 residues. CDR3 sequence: CASAGQGEITGELFF. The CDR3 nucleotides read TGTGCCAGCGCCGGACAGGGAGAGATAACCGGGGAGCTGTTTTTT.

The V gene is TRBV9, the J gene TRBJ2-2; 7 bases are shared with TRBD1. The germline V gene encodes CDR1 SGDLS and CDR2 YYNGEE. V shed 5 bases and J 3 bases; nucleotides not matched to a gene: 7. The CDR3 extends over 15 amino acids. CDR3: CASRPWDSYTGELFF. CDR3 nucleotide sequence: TGTGCCAGCAGACCCTGGGACAGTTACACCGGGGAGCTGTTTTTT. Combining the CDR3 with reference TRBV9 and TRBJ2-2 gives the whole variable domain DSGVTQTPKHLITATGQRVTLRCSPRSGDLSVYWYQQSLDQGLQFLIQYYNGEERAKGNILERFSAQQFPDLHSELNLSSLELGDSALYFCASRPWDSYTGELFFGEGSRLTVL.

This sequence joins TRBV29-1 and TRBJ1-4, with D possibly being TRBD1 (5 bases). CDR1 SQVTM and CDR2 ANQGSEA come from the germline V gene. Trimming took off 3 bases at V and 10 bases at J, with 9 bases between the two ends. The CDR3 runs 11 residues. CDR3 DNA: TGCAGCGTTGAGGCGGGGGGAAAACTGTTTTTT. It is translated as CSVEAGGKLFF. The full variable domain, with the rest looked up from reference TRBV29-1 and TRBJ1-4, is SAVISQKPSRDICQRGTSLTIQCQVDSQVTMMFWYRQQPGQSLTLIATANQGSEATYESGFVIDKFPISRPNLTFSTLTVSNMSPEDSSIYLCSVEAGGKLFFGSGTQLSVL.

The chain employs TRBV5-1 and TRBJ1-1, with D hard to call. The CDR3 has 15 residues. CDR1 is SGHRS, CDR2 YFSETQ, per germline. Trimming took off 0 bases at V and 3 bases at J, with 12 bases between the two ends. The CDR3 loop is CASSLAPKEDTEAFF. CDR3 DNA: TGCGCCAGCAGCTTGGCCCCCAAAGAGGACACTGAAGCTTTCTTT.

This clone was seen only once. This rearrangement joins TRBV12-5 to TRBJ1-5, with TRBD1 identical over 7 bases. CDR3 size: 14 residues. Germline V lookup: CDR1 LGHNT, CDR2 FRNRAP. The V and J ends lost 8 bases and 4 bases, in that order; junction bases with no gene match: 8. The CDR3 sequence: CASPTPGQNQPQHF. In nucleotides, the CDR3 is TGTGCTAGTCCCACCCCGGGACAGAATCAGCCCCAGCATTTT.

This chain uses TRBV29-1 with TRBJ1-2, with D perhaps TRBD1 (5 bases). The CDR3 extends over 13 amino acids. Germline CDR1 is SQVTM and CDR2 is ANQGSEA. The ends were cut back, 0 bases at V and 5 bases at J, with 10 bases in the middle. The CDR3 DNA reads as TGCAGCGTTGAAGATCAGGGAGGATATGGCTACACCTTC. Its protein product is CSVEDQGGYGYTF.

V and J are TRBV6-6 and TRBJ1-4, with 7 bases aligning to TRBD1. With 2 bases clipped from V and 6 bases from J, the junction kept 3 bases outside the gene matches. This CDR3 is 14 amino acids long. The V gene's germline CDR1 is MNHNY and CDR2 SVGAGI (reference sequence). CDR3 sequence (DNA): TGTGCCAGCAGTTACAGGGACAGACATGAAAAACTGTTTTTT. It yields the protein CASSYRDRHEKLFF.

The CDR3 coding sequence is TGTGCCAGCAGTTTATCACAGGGCCAATACGAGCAGTACTTC. Translation gives CASSLSQGQYEQYF. The chain recombines TRBV28 with TRBJ2-7; D might be TRBD1 (6 bases). The CDR3 sequence is 14 residues long. Germline V gene data show CDR1 as MDHEN and CDR2 as SYDVKM. Trimming cost V 1 base and J 4 bases, with 11 bases left between them.

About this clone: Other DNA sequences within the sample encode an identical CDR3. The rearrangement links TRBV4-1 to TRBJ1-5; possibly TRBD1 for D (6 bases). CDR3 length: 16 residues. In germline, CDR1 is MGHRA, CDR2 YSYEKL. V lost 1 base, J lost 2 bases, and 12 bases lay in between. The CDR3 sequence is CASSQVGGGGNQPQHF. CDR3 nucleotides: TGCGCCAGCAGCCAAGTAGGGGGGGGCGGCAATCAGCCCCAGCATTTT.

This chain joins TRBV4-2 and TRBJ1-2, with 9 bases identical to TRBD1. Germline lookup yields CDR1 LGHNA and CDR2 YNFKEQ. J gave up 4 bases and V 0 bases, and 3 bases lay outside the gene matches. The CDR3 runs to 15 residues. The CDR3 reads CASSQDTGQGYGYTF. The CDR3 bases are TGTGCCAGCAGCCAAGATACGGGACAGGGCTATGGCTACACCTTC.

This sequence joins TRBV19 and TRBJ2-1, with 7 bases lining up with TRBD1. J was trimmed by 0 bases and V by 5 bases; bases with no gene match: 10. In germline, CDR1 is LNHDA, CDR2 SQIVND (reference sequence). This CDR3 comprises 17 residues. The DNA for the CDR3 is TGTGCCAGTAGTCTCCGGGACAGTTCGAGCTCCTACAATGAGCAGTTCTTC. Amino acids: CASSLRDSSSSYNEQFF. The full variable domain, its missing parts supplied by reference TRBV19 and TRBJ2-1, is DGGITQSPKYLFRKEGQNVTLSCEQNLNHDAMYWYRQDPGQGLRLIYYSQIVNDFQKGDIAEGYSVSREKKESFPLTVTSAQKNPTAFYLCASSLRDSSSSYNEQFFGPGTRLTVL.

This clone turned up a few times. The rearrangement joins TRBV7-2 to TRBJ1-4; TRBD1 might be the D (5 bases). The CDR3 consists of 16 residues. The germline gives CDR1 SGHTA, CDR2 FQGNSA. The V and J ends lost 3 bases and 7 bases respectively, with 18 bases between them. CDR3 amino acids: CASSFVVRPGGEKLFF. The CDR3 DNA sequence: TGTGCCAGCAGCTTCGTCGTCCGGCCGGGGGGTGAAAAACTGTTTTTT.

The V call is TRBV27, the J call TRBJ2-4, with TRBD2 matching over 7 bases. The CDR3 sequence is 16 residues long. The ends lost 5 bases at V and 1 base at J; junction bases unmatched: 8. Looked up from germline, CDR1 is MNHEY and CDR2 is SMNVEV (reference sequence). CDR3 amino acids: CASSRAGGMAKNIQYF. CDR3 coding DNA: TGTGCCAGCAGTCGGGCCGGGGGGATGGCCAAAAACATTCAGTACTTC.

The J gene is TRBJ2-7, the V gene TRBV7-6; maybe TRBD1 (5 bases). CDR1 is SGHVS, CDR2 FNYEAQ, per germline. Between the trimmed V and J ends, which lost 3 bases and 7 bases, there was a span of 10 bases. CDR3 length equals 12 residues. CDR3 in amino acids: CASSLGLREQYF. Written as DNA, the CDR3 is TGTGCCAGCAGCTTGGGGCTCCGAGAGCAGTACTTC.

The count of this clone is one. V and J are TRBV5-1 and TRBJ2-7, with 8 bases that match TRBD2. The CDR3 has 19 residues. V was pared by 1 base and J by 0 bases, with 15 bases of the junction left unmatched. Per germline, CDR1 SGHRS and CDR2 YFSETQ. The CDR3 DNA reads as TGCGCCAGCAGCTTGAGAGGAATAGGGCGGGGGGCCAGCTCCTACGAGCAGTACTTC. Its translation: CASSLRGIGRGASSYEQYF. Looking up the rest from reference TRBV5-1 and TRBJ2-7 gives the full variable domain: KAGVTQTPRYLIKTRGQQVTLSCSPISGHRSVSWYQQTPGQGLQFLFEYFSETQRNKGNFPGRFSGRQFSNSRSEMNVSTLELGDSALYLCASSLRGIGRGASSYEQYFGPGTRLTVT.

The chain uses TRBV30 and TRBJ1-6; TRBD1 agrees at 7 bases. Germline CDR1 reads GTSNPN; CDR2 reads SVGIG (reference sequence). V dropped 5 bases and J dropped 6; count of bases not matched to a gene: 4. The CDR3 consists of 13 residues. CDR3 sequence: CAWSRGSNSPLHF. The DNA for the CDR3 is TGTGCCTGGTCCAGGGGGTCTAATTCACCCCTCCACTTT.

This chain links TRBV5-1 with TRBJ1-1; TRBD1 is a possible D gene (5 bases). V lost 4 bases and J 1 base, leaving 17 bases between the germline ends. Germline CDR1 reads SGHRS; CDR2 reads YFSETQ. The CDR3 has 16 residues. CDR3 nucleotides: TGCGCCAGCAGCCCAGGACACCTTATAGAGAACACTGAAGCTTTCTTT. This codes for CASSPGHLIENTEAFF.

The CDR3 spells CASSYGTQGAYNEQFF. CDR3 sequence (DNA): TGTGCCAGCAGTTACGGGACACAGGGGGCGTACAATGAGCAGTTCTTC. The chain joins TRBV6-5 to TRBJ2-1, with TRBD1 matching 9 bases. The CDR3 covers 16 residues. Germline V gives CDR1 MNHEY, CDR2 SVGAGI. Trimming at V came to 2 bases and at J to 4 bases, leaving 6 bases not matched to a gene.

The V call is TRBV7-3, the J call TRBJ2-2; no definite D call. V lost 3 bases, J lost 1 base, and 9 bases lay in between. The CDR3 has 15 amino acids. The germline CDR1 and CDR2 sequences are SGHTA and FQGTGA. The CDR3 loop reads CASSLGRQNTGELFF. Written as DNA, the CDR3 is TGTGCCAGCAGCTTGGGTCGACAGAACACCGGGGAGCTGTTTTTT.

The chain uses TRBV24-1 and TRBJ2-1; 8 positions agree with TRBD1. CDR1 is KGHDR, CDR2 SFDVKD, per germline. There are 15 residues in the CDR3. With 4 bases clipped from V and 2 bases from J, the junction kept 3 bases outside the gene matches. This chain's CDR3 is CATSEDRVAYNEQFF. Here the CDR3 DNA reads TGTGCCACCAGTGAGGACAGGGTGGCCTACAATGAGCAGTTCTTC.

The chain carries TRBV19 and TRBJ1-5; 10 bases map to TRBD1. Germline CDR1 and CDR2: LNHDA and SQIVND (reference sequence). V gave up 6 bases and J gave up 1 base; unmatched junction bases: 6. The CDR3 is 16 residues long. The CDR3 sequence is CASSSRDRGSNQPQHF. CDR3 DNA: TGTGCCAGTAGCAGCCGGGACAGGGGAAGCAATCAGCCCCAGCATTTT.

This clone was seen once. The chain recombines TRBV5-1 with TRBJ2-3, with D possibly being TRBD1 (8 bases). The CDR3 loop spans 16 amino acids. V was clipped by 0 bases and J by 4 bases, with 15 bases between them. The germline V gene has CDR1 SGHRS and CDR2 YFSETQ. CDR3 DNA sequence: TGCGCCAGCAGCTTGGCCTTACAGGGGGGGGCAGATACGCAGTATTTT. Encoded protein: CASSLALQGGADTQYF. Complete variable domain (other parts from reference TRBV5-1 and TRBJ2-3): KAGVTQTPRYLIKTRGQQVTLSCSPISGHRSVSWYQQTPGQGLQFLFEYFSETQRNKGNFPGRFSGRQFSNSRSEMNVSTLELGDSALYLCASSLALQGGADTQYFGPGTRLTVL.

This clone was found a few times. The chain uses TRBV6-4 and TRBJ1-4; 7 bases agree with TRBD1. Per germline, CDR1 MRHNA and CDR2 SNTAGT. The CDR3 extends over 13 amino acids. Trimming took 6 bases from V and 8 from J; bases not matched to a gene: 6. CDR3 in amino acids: CASSDREGEKLFF. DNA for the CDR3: TGTGCCAGCAGCGACAGGGAGGGAGAAAAACTGTTTTTT.

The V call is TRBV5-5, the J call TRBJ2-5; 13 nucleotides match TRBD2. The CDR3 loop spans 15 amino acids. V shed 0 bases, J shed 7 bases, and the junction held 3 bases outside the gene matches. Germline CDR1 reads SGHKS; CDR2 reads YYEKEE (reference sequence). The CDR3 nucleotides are TGTGCCAGCAGCTTGGGAGGACTAGCGGGGGCGACCCAGTACTTC. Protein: CASSLGGLAGATQYF.